These 4 T cell receptor beta chains were sequenced from one sample in a study of vaccination and CD4 T cells after COVID-19 (dated 2022 in TCRdb). In the paper's terms, the treatment or condition label means: approximately 10-day PBMC culture with coronavirus spike peptide pools or control peptides (ViraFEST assay). Their specific antigens are unknown. To prepare the library, PCR was applied. The run used an Illumina iSeq 100. DNA from cultured CD4+ T cells was subjected to TCR sequencing with the Oncomine TCR Beta short-read assay at the Johns Hopkins FTIC core. In TCRdb, the public reads were trimmed at Q25 with fastp and aligned with MiXCR, with productive beta chains retained. Here each entry gathers all rows of one CDR3 protein and keeps the most common genes and DNA. This sample lists over 8,000 distinct CDR3 sequences; around 54% were detected once. Together, the top ten hold less than 7.5% of the sample.

Sample: CD4+ T cells from blood, cultured in vitro. Source of these receptors: a human donor who had recovered from COVID-19.

The chain couples TRBV27 to TRBJ2-7, with 7 bases lining up with TRBD1. The germline CDR1 and CDR2 sequences are MNHEY and SMNVEV (reference sequence). The CDR3 is 14 residues long. The V segment lost 2 bases and the J segment 3 bases; nucleotides outside the gene matches: 4. CDR3 in DNA: TGTGCCAGCAGTTTACGGGACAGCCTCTACGAGCAGTACTTC. Translated: CASSLRDSLYEQYF.

This CDR3 reads CASSYTGQGIGYTF. The DNA of the CDR3 is TGTGCCAGCAGTTACACCGGACAGGGAATCGGCTACACCTTC. V is TRBV6-5 and J is TRBJ1-2; 8 nucleotides agree with TRBD1. CDR3 size: 14 residues. V gave up 2 bases and J gave up 8 bases; unmatched junction bases: 7. The germline gives CDR1 MNHEY, CDR2 SVGAGI.

The V call is TRBV28, the J call TRBJ1-2; D remains unclear. V was trimmed by 6 bases and J by 8 bases, leaving 13 bases between them. The CDR3 has 12 amino acids. In germline, CDR1 is MDHEN, CDR2 SYDVKM. The CDR3 DNA reads as TGTGCCAGCAGGACGCCCGGTGGGGGCTACACCTTC. Its protein product is CASRTPGGGYTF.

This clonotype showed up just a few times. The genes are TRBV2 and TRBJ2-5; 15 nucleotides line up with TRBD2. The CDR3 is made up of 16 amino acids. V lost 9 bases to trimming and J lost 5 bases; unmatched junction nucleotides: 10. CDR1 is SNHLY, CDR2 FYNNEI, per germline. The CDR3 bases are TGTGCCAGTCGGACTAGCGGGGGGGGGTCGTTTGAGACCCAGTACTTC. Amino acids: CASRTSGGGSFETQYF.